The clone carrying this T cell receptor (beta chain) was observed at least ten times. What it recognizes is unknown. This record comes from a study of regulatory T cells in long-lasting Graves disease. Study-level information: Graves' patients, newly diagnosed, had taken antithyroid drugs under 3 months.

V shed 1 base and J shed 0 bases, with 15 bases lying between them. CDR1 SEHNR and CDR2 FQNEAQ come from the germline V gene (reference sequence). This CDR3 spans 17 amino acids. Time point indicated: newly diagnosed GD, antithyroid drugs for less than 3 months. RNA extracted from PBMCs served as the sequencing template. As collected, the peripheral blood samples measured approximately 10 milliliters each and went into EDTA tubes. Relying on iRepertoire HTBI primers and Arm-PCR of CDR3 regions, the team built TCR beta libraries. TCRdb redid the calling of the multiplex PCR reads with MiXCR, one entry per CDR3 protein. The data hold hundreds of thousands of distinct CDR3 sequences, with 15% to 17% observed a single time. Findings and caveats of the study: Samples came from peripheral blood alone, without thyroid tissue.

The sequenced sample was peripheral blood mononuclear cells (PBMCs), obtained at new diagnosis, from a patient treated with antithyroid drugs. This sequence was found in a female donor with Graves disease. The chain carries TRBV7-9 and TRBJ2-5, with D unclear. As DNA, the CDR3 is TGTGCCAGCAGCTTAGGAACGGACCGCCTGTACCAAGAGACCCAGTACTTC. Translating gives CASSLGTDRLYQETQYF. Full variable domain (rest looked up from reference TRBV7-9 and TRBJ2-5): DTGVSQNPRHKITKRGQNVTFRCDPISEHNRLYWYRQTLGQGPEFLTYFQNEAQLEKSRLLSDRFSAERPKGSFSTLEIQRTEQGDSAMYLCASSLGTDRLYQETQYFGPGTRLLVL.